These T cell receptor beta chains were read from a single sample in a study of shared clonotypes between healthy human individuals. The protocol was immunoSEQ multiplex PCR, while the TCRdb copy is restricted to in-frame clones and leaves out a portion. The sample includes roughly 2 million clones, approximately 94% of them seen just once. Sequenced material: naive CD4+ T cells sorted from blood. The source is a man aged 18-30 years in good health. The CDR3 runs from the conserved cysteine through the conserved F or W. Size is omitted from some rows. Given values are once, few, many or a class for expanded clones.

v_call,clone_size,cdr3_aa
TRBV6-1,.,CASSGGQSLNTEAFF
TRBV2,.,CASSYLITDTQYF
TRBV9,.,CASSVATGVTGELFF
TRBV6-5,.,CASSYSGTPAYEQYF
TRBV10-3,.,CAISVPAQPNTEAFF
TRBV6-6,.,CASRTPTSGDNEQFF
TRBV28,.,CASSLSKLAGGHETQYF
TRBV27,.,CASSLLGVTEKLFF
TRBV5-1,once,CASSLSGSSETQYF
TRBV4-1,.,CASSQDLNGQETQYF
TRBV27,.,CASSPWPTGASKGYTF
TRBV9,.,CASTQGQAVNYGYTF
TRBV7-8,.,CASSLSPGQGHSEQFF
TRBV5-1,.,CASSLGSSSYEQYF
TRBV6-1,.,CASSYRLADREQYF
TRBV2,.,CASSEESGYTF
TRBV18,.,CASSRAGGTYEQYF
TRBV19,.,CASSIPLGAAGTVNTEAFF
TRBV10-3,once,CAISGGVMNQPQHF
TRBV7-9,.,CASSLVDYEQYF
TRBV10-1,once,CASSAGTVLNEQFF
TRBV30,.,CAWSAPIMGMNTEAFF
TRBV29-1,.,CSVEDRVRRGGEQFF
TRBV7-9,.,CASSLGTGNNQPQHF
TRBV7-3,.,CASINAMQVEQYF
TRBV5-4,.,CASSPDRAGETQYF
TRBV10-3,.,CAISESASGRWSEQFF
TRBV6-6,.,CASSSPGSFPQHF
TRBV4-1,.,CASSLRGDEQYF
TRBV7-9,.,CASSRDGDGYTF
TRBV2,.,CASTPQGGYTF
TRBV5-6,.,CASSLAGQGGYEQYF
TRBV4-3,.,CASSQESGPSYEQYF
TRBV10-3,.,CAIRSGGERINIQYF
TRBV28,.,CASRSRPPPYGYTF
TRBV5-6,once,CASSLETFGSANRGYTF
TRBV11-2,.,CASSLGGGTVLTF
TRBV4-3,.,CASSQEGTPSYNEQFF
TRBV7-2,.,CASSLVGYTF
TRBV7-3,.,CASSLTVKEQFF
TRBV5-6,.,CASSFIGGETQYF
TRBV2,.,CASNTGMGGTDTQYF
TRBV6-1,.,CASSEVYGGGKNIQYF
TRBV7-9,.,CASSLYIHEQFF
TRBV7-9,.,CASSLALAGATSPLHF
TRBV27,.,CASRLAPHRGSYNSPLHF
TRBV2,once,CASRWWGQDEQFF
TRBV5-1,.,CASSLGQQYSPLHF
TRBV11-2,.,CASSFVGKFTDTQYF